One sample yielded the 7 T cell receptor beta chains listed below, sequenced in a study of T cell responses to AZD1222 COVID-19 vaccine. Method: immunoSEQ multiplex PCR; TCRdb's copy keeps in-frame clones and lacks some. The sample holds about 150,000 clones, around 87% seen once. Material: peripheral blood, obtained 28 days after the second AZD1222 dose. The origin of the receptors is an adult who received the AZD1222 COVID-19 vaccine.

V is TRBV6-2 or TRBV6-3 and J is TRBJ2-1; TRBD2 aligns across 7 bases. The V gene's germline CDR1 is MNHEY and CDR2 SVGEGT. The CDR3 length is 12 residues. The J segment lost 12 bases and the V segment lost 2 bases, leaving 4 bases of the junction unmatched. The CDR3 region is CASSYGGLPQFF. As DNA, the CDR3 is TGTGCCAGCAGTTACGGGGGACTACCGCAGTTCTTC.

The rearrangement uses TRBV18 and TRBJ2-2, with no clear D. The CDR3 is 12 amino acids. The V end lost 6 bases, the J end lost 7 bases, and 9 bases lay between the germline ends. Germline loops: CDR1 KGHSH, CDR2 LQKENI. The CDR3 sequence: CASSPFFGELFF. The CDR3 DNA reads TGTGCCAGCTCCCCTTTTTTCGGGGAGCTGTTTTTT. The full variable domain, completed using reference TRBV18 and TRBJ2-2, is NAGVMQNPRHLVRRRGQEARLRCSPMKGHSHVYWYRQLPEEGLKFMVYLQKENIIDESGMPKERFSAEFPKEGPSILRIQQVVRGDSAAYFCASSPFFGELFFGEGSRLTVL.

The chain recombines TRBV5-1 with TRBJ2-7, with unresolved D. V was cut by 3 bases and J by 0 bases, with 10 bases left in between. The CDR3 length is 14 residues. Germline CDR1 is SGHRS and CDR2 is YFSETQ. The CDR3 is CASSSSLSSYEQYF. DNA of the CDR3: TGCGCCAGCAGCTCATCTTTGAGCTCCTACGAGCAGTACTTC.

V usage is TRBV11-1 and J usage is TRBJ1-6; no firm D call. V shed 2 bases and J shed 7 bases, with 3 bases lying between them. CDR3 length equals 12 residues. Germline CDR1 reads SGHAT; CDR2 reads FQDESV (reference sequence). The CDR3 DNA is TGTGCCAGCAGCTTATTGAATTCACCCCTCCACTTT. Its protein is CASSLLNSPLHF.

V usage is TRBV5-4 and J usage is TRBJ2-3; 7 bases are shared with TRBD2. This CDR3 comprises 15 residues. Germline CDR1 reads SGHNT; CDR2 reads YYREEE (reference sequence). With 0 bases clipped from V and 4 bases from J, the junction kept 5 bases outside the gene matches. The CDR3 coding sequence is TGTGCCAGCAGCTTGGGCGGGGGAAGATCAGATACGCAGTATTTT. Translated, it gives CASSLGGGRSDTQYF.

This chain uses TRBV6-5 with TRBJ2-1, with 7 bases matching TRBD1. The CDR3 sequence is 15 residues long. V trimming: 2 bases; J trimming: 9 bases; junction bases outside the gene matches: 10. The germline V gene has CDR1 MNHEY and CDR2 SVGAGI. CDR3 DNA: TGTGCCAGCAGTTACGGGACAGCTCTACAGGGTGAGCAGTTCTTC. Protein product: CASSYGTALQGEQFF.

This sequence joins TRBV24-1 and TRBJ2-2, with D maybe TRBD1 (6 bases). The CDR3 is 16 amino acids. Trimming cost V 5 bases and J 5 bases, with 17 bases left between them. Germline lookup yields CDR1 KGHDR and CDR2 SFDVKD. CDR3 coding DNA: TGTGCCACCAGTGCCGAAACAGGGTTTGGGACCGGGGAGCTGTTTTTT. Its translation is CATSAETGFGTGELFF.